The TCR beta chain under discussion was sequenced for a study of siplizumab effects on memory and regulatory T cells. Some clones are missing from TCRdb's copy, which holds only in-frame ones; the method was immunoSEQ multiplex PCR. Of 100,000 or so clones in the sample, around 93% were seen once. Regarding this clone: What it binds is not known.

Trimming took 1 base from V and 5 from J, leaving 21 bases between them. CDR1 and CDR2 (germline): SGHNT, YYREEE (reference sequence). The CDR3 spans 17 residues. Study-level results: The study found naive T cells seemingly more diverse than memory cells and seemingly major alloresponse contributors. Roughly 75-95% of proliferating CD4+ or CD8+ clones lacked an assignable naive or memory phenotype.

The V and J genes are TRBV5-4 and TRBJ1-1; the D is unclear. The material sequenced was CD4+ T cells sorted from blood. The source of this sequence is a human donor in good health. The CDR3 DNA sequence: TGTGCCAGCAGCTTGATCCGGTTACTGGGAAATTCAACTGAAGCTTTCTTT. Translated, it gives CASSLIRLLGNSTEAFF. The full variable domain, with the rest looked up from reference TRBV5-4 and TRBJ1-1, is ETGVTQSPTHLIKTRGQQVTLRCSSQSGHNTVSWYQQALGQGPQFIFQYYREEENGRGNFPPRFSGLQFPNYSSELNVNALELDDSALYLCASSLIRLLGNSTEAFFGQGTRLTVV.